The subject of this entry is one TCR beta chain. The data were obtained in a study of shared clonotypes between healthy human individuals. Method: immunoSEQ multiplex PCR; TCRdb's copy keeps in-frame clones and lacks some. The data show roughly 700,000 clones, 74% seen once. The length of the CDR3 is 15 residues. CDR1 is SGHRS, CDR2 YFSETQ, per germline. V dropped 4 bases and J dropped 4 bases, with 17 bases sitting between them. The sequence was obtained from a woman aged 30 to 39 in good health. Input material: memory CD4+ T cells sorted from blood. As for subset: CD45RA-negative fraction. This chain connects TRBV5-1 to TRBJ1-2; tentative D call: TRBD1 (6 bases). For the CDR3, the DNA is TGCGCCAGCAGCCCGCAGGGTCAGGGGATCTATGGCTACACCTTC. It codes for CASSPQGQGIYGYTF. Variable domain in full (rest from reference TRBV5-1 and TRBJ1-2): KAGVTQTPRYLIKTRGQQVTLSCSPISGHRSVSWYQQTPGQGLQFLFEYFSETQRNKGNFPGRFSGRQFSNSRSEMNVSTLELGDSALYLCASSPQGQGIYGYTFGSGTRLTVV.